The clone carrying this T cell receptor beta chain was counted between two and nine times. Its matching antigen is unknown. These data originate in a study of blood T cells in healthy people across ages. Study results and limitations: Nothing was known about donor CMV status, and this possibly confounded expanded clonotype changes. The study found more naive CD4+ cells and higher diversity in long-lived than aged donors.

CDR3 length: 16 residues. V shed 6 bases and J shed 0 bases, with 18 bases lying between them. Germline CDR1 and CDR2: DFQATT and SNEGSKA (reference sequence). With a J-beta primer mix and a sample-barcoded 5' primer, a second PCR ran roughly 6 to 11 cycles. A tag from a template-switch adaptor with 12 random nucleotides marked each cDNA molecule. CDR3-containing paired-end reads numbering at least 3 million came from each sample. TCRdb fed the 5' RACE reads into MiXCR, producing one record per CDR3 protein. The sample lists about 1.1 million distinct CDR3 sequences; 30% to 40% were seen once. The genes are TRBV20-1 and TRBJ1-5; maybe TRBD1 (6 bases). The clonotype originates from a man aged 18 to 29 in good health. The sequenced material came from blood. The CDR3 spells CSAPALGQSSNQPQHF. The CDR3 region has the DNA TGCAGTGCCCCAGCCCTTGGACAGAGTAGCAATCAGCCCCAGCATTTT.